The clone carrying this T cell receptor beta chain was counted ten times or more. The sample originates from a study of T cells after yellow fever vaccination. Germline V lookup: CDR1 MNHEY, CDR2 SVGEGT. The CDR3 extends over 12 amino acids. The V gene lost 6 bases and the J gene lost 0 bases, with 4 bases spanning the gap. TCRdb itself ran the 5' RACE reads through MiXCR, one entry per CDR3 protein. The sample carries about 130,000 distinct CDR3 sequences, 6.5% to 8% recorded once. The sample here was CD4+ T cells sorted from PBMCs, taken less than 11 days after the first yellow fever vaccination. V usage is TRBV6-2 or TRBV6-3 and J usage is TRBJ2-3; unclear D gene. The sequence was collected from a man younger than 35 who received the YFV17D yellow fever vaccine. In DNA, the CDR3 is TGTGCCAGCAGCCGGAGCACAGATACGCAGTATTTT. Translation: CASSRSTDTQYF.